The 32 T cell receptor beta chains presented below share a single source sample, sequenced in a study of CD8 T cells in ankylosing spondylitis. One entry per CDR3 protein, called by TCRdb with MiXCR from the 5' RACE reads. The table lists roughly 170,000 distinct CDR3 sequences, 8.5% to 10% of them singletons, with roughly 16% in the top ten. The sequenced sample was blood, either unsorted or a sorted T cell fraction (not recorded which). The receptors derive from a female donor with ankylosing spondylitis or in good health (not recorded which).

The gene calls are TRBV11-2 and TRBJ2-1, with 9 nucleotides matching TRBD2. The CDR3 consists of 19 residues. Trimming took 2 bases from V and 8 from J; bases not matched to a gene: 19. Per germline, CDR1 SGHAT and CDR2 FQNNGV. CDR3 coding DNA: TGTGCCAGCAGCTTACACCCCGGGTCTCGCGGGAGGGCATGGGATGAGCAGTTCTTC. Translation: CASSLHPGSRGRAWDEQFF.

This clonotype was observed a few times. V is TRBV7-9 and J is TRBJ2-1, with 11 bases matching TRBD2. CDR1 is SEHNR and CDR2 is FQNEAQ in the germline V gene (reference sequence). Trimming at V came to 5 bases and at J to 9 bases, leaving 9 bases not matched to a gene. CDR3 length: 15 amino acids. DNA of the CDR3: TGTGCCAGCAGCCATATACTAGCGGGAGAGGGTGAGCAGTTCTTC. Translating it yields CASSHILAGEGEQFF.

The CDR3 protein is CASSSGQGADEQFF. DNA for the CDR3: TGCGCCAGCAGCTCTGGACAGGGGGCAGATGAGCAGTTCTTC. The chain recombines TRBV5-1 with TRBJ2-1; 11 nucleotides line up with TRBD1. This CDR3 spans 14 amino acids. V lost 3 bases, J lost 8 bases, and 4 bases stayed unmatched. The V gene's germline CDR1 is SGHRS and CDR2 YFSETQ.

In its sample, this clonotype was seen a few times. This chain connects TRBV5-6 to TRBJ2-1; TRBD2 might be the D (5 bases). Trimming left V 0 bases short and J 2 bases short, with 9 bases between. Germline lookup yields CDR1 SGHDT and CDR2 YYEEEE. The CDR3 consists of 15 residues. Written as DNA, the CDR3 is TGTGCCAGCAGCTTGGGAGGGCGGGCCTACAATGAGCAGTTCTTC. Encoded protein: CASSLGGRAYNEQFF.

In nucleotides, the CDR3 is TGTGCCAGCCTCACTCCGTTGGCAGGGGAAGTTGGGGCCAACGTCCTGACTTTC. Protein sequence: CASLTPLAGEVGANVLTF. This chain links TRBV28 with TRBJ2-6; tentatively, D is TRBD1 (6 bases). The germline V and J ends were trimmed by 8 bases and 3 bases, with 23 bases remaining between them. The length of the CDR3 is 18 residues. Germline CDR1 MDHEN, CDR2 SYDVKM.

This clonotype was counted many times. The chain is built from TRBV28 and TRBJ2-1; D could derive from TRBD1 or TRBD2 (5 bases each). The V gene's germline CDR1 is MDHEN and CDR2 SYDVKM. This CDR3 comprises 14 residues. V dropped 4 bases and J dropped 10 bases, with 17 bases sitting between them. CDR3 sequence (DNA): TGTGCCAGCAGTTACCGGGACGGCCTCGAAGAGCAGTTCTTC. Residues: CASSYRDGLEEQFF.

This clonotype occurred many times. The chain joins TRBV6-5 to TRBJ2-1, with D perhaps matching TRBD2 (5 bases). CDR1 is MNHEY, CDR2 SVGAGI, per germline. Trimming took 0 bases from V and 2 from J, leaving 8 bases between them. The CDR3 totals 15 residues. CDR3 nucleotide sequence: TGTGCCAGCAGTTACTCCGGGAACACCTACAATGAGCAGTTCTTC. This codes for CASSYSGNTYNEQFF.

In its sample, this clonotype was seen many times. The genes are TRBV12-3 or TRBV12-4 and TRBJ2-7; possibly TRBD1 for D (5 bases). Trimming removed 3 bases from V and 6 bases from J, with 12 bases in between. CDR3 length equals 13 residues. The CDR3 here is CASSFSEGAEQYF. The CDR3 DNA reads TGTGCCAGCAGTTTCTCGGAAGGGGCCGAGCAGTACTTC.

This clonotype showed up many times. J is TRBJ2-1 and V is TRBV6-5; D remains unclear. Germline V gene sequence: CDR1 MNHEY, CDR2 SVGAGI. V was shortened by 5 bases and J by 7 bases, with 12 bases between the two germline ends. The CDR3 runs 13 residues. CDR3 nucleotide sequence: TGTGCCAGCAGTACCTTCACCGGGAATGAGCAGTTCTTC. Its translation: CASSTFTGNEQFF.

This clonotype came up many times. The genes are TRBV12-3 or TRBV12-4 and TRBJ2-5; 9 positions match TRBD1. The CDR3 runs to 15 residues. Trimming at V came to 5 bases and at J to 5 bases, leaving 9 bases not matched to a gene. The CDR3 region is CASSPGQGFWETQYF. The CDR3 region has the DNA TGTGCCAGCAGTCCGGGACAGGGATTTTGGGAGACCCAGTACTTC.

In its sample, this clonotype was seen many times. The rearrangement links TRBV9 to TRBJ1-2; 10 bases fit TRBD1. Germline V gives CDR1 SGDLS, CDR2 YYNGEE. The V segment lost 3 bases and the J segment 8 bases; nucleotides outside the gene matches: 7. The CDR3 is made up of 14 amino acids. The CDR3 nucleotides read TGTGCCAGCAGCGAGGGACAGGGGAGAAAGGGCTACACCTTC. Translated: CASSEGQGRKGYTF. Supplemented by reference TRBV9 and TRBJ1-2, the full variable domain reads DSGVTQTPKHLITATGQRVTLRCSPRSGDLSVYWYQQSLDQGLQFLIQYYNGEERAKGNILERFSAQQFPDLHSELNLSSLELGDSALYFCASSEGQGRKGYTFGSGTRLTVV.

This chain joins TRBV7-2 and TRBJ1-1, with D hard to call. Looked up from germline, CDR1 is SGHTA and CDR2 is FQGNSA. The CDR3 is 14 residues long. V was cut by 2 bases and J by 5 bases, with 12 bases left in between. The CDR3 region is CASSLLGRRTEAFF. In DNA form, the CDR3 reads TGTGCCAGCAGCTTACTTGGGAGGCGGACTGAAGCTTTCTTT.

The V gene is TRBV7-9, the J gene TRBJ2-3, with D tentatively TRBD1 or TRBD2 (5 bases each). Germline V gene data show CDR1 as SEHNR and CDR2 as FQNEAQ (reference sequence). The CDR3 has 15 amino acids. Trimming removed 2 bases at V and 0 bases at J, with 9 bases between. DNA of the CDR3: TGTGCCAGCAGCTTAATTGAGGGGAGCACAGATACGCAGTATTTT. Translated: CASSLIEGSTDTQYF.

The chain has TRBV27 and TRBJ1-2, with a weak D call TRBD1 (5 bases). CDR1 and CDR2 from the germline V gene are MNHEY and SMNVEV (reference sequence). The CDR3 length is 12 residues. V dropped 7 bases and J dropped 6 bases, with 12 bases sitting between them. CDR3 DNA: TGTGCCAGCAAGAACAGGCTCCATGGCTACACCTTC. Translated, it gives CASKNRLHGYTF.

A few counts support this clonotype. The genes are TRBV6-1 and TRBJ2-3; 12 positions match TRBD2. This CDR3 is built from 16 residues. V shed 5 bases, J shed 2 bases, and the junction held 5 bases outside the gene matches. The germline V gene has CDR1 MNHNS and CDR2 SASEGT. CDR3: CASSLRTSGTTDTQYF. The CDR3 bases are TGTGCCAGCAGTCTTAGGACTAGCGGGACCACAGATACGCAGTATTTT.

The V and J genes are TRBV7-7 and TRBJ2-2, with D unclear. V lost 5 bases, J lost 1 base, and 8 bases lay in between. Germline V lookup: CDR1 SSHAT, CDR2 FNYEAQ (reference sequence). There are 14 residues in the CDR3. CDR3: CASSPDENTGELFF. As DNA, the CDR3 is TGTGCCAGCAGCCCGGACGAGAACACCGGGGAGCTGTTTTTT. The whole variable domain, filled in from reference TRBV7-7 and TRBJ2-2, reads GAGVSQSPRYKVTKRGQDVTLRCDPISSHATLYWYQQALGQGPEFLTYFNYEAQPDKSGLPSDRFSAERPEGSISTLTIQRTEQRDSAMYRCASSPDENTGELFFGEGSRLTVL.

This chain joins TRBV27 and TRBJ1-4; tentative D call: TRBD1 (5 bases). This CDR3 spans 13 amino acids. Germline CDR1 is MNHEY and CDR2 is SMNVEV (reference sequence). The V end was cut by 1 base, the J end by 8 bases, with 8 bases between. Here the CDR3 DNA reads TGTGCCAGCAGTTTATTTCGGGGGGAAAAACTGTTTTTT. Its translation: CASSLFRGEKLFF.

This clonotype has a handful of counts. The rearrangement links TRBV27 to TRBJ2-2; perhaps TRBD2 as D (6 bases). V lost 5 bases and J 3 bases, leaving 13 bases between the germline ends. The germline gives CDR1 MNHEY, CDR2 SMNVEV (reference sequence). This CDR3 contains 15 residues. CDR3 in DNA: TGTGCCAGCAGTCCCCCCGGAGGGTACACCGGGGAGCTGTTTTTT. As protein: CASSPPGGYTGELFF.

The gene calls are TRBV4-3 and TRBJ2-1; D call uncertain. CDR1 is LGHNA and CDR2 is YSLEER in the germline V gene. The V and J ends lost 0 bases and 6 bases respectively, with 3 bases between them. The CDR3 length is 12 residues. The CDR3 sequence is CASSQESNEQFF. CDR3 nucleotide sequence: TGCGCCAGCAGCCAAGAAAGCAATGAGCAGTTCTTC.

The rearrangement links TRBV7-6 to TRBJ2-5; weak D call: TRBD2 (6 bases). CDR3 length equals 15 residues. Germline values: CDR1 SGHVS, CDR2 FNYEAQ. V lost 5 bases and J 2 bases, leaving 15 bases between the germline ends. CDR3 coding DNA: TGTGCCAGCAGCCTACTCGCGGGGCGACAAGAGACCCAGTACTTC. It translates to CASSLLAGRQETQYF.

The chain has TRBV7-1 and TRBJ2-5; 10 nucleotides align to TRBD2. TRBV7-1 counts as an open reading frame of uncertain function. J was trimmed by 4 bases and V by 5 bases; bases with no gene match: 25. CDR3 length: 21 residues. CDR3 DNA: TGTGCCAGCAGCCCCCGACGCGGGGTACTAGCGGGAAATAAGGCGGTAGAGACCCAGTACTTC. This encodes CASSPRRGVLAGNKAVETQYF.

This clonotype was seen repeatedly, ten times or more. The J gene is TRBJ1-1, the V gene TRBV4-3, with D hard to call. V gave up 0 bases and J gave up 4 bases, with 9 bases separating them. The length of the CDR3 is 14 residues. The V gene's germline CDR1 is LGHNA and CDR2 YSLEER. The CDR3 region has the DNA TGCGCCAGCAGCCAAGACCCCGGGGTCACTGAAGCTTTCTTT. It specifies CASSQDPGVTEAFF.

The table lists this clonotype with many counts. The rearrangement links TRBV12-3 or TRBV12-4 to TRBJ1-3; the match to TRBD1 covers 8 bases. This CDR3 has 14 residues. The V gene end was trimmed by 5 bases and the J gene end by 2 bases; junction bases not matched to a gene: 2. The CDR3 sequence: CASSPQGAGNTIYF. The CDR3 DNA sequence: TGTGCCAGCAGTCCACAGGGGGCTGGAAACACCATATATTTT.

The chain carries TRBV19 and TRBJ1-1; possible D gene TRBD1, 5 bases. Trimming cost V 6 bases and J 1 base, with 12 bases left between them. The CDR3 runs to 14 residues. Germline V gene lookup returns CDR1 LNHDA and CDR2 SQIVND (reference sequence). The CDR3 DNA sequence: TGTGCCAGTAGCCCCGGGACTCCGAACACTGAAGCTTTCTTT. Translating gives CASSPGTPNTEAFF.

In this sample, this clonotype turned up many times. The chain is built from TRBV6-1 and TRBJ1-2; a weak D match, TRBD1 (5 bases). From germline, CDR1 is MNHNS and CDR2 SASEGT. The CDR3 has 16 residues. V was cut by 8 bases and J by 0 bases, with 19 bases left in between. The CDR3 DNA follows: TGTGCCAGCGTCGGGACTTCCGTCCAAGCTAACTATGGCTACACCTTC. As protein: CASVGTSVQANYGYTF.

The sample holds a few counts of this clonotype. The CDR3 reads CASSYSADQYSYNEQFF. In DNA form, the CDR3 reads TGTGCCAGCAGTTACTCGGCGGACCAATACAGCTACAATGAGCAGTTCTTC. The chain joins TRBV6-2 or TRBV6-3 to TRBJ2-1; the D is unclear. This CDR3 is built from 17 residues. V lost 0 bases, J lost 3 bases, and 15 bases lay in between. Germline CDR1 MNHEY, CDR2 SVGEGT.

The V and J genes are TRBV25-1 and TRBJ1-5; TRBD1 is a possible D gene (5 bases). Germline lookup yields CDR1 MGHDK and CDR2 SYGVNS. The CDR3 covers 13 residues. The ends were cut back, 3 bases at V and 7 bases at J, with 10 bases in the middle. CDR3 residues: CASSDLQVQPQHF. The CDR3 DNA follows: TGTGCCAGCAGTGACCTACAGGTCCAGCCCCAGCATTTT.

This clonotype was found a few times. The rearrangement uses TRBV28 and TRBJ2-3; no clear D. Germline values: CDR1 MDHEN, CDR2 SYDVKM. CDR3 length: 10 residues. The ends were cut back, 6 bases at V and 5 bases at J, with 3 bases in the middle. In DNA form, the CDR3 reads TGTGCCAGCAGGCAAGATACGCAGTATTTT. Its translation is CASRQDTQYF. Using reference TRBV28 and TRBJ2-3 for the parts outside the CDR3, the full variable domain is DVKVTQSSRYLVKRTGEKVFLECVQDMDHENMFWYRQDPGLGLRLIYFSYDVKMKEKGDIPEGYSVSREKKERFSLILESASTNQTSMYLCASRQDTQYFGPGTRLTVL.

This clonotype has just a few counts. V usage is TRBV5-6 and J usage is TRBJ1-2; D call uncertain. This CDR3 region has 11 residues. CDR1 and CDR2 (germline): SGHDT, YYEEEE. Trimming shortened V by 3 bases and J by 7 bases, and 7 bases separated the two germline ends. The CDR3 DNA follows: TGTGCCAGCAGCTGGAGTCGTGGCTACACCTTC. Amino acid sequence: CASSWSRGYTF.

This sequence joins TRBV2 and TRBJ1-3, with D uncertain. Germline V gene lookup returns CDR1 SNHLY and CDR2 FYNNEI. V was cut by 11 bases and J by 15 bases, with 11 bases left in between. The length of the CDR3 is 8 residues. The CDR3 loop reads CAAPPSYF. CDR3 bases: TGTGCCGCTCCTCCCTCATATTTT.

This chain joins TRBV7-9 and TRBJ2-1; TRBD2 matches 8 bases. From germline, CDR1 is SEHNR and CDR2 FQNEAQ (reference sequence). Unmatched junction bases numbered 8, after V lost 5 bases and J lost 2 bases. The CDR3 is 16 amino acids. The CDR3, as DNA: TGTGCCAGCAGCCCCCCGGGCGGGAGGACCTACAATGAGCAGTTCTTC. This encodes CASSPPGGRTYNEQFF.

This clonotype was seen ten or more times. CDR3 nucleotides: TGTGCCAGCAGCTTGCCGACTAGCGGGTCTGTCTACAATGAGCAGTTCTTC. Its translation is CASSLPTSGSVYNEQFF. V and J are TRBV5-4 and TRBJ2-1, with 10 bases aligning to TRBD2. V shed 1 base and J 3 bases; nucleotides not matched to a gene: 7. Germline V lookup: CDR1 SGHNT, CDR2 YYREEE (reference sequence). The length of the CDR3 is 17 residues. The entire variable domain, with the rest obtained from reference TRBV5-4 and TRBJ2-1, is as follows: ETGVTQSPTHLIKTRGQQVTLRCSSQSGHNTVSWYQQALGQGPQFIFQYYREEENGRGNFPPRFSGLQFPNYSSELNVNALELDDSALYLCASSLPTSGSVYNEQFFGPGTRLTVL.